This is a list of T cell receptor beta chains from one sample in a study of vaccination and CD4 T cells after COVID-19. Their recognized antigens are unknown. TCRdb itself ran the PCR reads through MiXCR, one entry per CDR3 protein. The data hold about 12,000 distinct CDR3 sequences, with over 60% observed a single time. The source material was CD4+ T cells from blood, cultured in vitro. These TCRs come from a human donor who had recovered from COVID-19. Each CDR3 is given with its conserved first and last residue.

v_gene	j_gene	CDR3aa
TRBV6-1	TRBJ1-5	CASRDRGKEQPQHF
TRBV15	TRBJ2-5	CATSRGLAGGGGQTQYF
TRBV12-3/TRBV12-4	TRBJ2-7	CASSLAQGRSYEQYF
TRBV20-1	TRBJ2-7	CSASERYEQYF
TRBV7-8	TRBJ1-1	CASSLPGRTEAFF
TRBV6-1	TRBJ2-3	CASSPAAGADTQYF
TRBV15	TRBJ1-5	CATSGYTGGLNQPQHF
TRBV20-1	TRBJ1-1	CSALRENTEAFF
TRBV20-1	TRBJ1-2	CSATGMDNYGYTF
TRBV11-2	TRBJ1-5	CASSLRGGWNQPQHF
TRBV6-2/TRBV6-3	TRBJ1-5	CASKGQLHNQPQHF
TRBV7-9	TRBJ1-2	CAIGGRGNYGYTF
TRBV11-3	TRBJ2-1	CASSLGTSGSGRFF
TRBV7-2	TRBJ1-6	CASSLDGYNSPLHF
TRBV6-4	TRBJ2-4	CASSPRGGWDIQYF
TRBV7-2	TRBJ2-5	CASSWGSMQETQYF
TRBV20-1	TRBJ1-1	CSARGGGVNTEAFF
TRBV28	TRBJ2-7	CASSTGTRLTGQYF
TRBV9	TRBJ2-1	CASSGGILGNEQFF
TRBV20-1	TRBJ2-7	CSARTSYEQYF
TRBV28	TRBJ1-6	CASSLQTGGISPLHF
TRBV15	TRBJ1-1	CATSREQGASAEAFF
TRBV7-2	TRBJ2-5	CASSFRGPKETQYF
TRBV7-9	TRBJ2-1	CASSFAGGSNEQFF
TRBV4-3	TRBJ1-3	CASSPGANSGNTIYF
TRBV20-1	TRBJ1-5	CSANLLGTPPGNQPQHF
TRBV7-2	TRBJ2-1	CASSNSGSLNEQFF
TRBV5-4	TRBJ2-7	CASSFGTRDEQYF
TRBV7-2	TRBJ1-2	CASSLALNYGYTF
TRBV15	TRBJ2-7	CATSRDLGTRGSSYEQYF
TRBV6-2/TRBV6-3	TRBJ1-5	CASSSLRRKISNQPQHF
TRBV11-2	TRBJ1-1	CASKPLRDSTVGTEAFF
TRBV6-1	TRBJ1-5	CASLDGAGLSNQPQHF
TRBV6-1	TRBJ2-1	CASSTRGNEQFF
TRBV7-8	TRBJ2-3	CASSVGTSGGGSTDTQYF